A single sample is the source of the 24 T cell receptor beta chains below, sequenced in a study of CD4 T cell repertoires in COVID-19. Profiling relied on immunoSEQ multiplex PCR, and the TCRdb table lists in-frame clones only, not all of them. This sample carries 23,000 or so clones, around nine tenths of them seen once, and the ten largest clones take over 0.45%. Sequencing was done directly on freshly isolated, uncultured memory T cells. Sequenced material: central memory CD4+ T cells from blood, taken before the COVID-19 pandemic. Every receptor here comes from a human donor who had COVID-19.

The CDR3 nucleotides are TGTGCCAGCAGCCAGTCAACCGGGACAGGAGGGGAAAAACTGTTTTTT. Translation gives CASSQSTGTGGEKLFF. The chain has TRBV4-2 and TRBJ1-4; 8 positions match TRBD1. Germline-derived CDR1 and CDR2 are LGHNA and YNFKEQ. CDR3 size: 16 residues. V lost 3 bases to trimming and J lost 8 bases; unmatched junction nucleotides: 11.

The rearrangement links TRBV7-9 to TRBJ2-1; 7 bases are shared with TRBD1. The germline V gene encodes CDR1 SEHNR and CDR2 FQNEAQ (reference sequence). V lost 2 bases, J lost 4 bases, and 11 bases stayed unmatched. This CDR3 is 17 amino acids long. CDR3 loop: CASSLSMTGLLYNEQFF. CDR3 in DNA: TGTGCCAGCAGCTTATCAATGACAGGGCTCCTATACAATGAGCAGTTCTTC.

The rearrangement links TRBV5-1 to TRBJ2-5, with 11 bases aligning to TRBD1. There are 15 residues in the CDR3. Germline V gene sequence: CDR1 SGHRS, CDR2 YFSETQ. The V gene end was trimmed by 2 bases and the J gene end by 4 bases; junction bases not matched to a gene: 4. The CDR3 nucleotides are TGCGCCAGCAGCTTCGCCGGGACAGGGGGAGAGACCCAGTACTTC. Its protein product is CASSFAGTGGETQYF.

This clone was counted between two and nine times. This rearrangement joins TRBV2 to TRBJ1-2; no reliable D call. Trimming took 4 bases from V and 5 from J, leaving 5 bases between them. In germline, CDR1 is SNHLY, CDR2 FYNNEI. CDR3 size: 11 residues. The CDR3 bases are TGTGCCAGCAGTGTCGCGTATGGCTACACCTTC. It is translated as CASSVAYGYTF.

The CDR3 DNA follows: TGTGCCAGCAGGAGACAGGGAAATGGGGTAGACATTCAGTACTTC. Translation: CASRRQGNGVDIQYF. The V and J genes are TRBV6-9 and TRBJ2-4; 7 bases are shared with TRBD1. The CDR3 runs to 15 residues. Germline trimming cut 6 bases from V and 8 bases from J; bases unmatched to any gene: 13. Germline CDR1 MNHGY, CDR2 SVAAGI.

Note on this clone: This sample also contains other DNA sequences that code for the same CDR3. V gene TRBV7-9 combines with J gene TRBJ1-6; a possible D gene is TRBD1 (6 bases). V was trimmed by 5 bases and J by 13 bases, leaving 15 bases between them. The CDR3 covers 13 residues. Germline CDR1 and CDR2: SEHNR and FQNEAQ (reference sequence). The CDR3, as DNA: TGTGCCAGCAGCCAACAGGGAAACTCCCCCCTCCACTTT. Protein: CASSQQGNSPLHF.

CDR3 sequence reads: CASSLESRVPYF. The DNA of the CDR3 is TGTGCCAGCAGCTTAGAGTCGCGGGTGCCGTACTTC. This chain joins TRBV11-2 and TRBJ2-7; D might be TRBD2 (5 bases). Germline values: CDR1 SGHAT, CDR2 FQNNGV. The CDR3 contains 12 residues. Trimming stripped 0 bases from V and 12 bases from J, with 12 bases between.

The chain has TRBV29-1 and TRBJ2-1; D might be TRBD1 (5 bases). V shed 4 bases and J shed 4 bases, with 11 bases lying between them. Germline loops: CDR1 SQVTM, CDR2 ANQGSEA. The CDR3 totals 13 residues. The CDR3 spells CSVAGRFYNEQFF. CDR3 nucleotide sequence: TGCAGCGTTGCAGGGCGTTTTTACAATGAGCAGTTCTTC.

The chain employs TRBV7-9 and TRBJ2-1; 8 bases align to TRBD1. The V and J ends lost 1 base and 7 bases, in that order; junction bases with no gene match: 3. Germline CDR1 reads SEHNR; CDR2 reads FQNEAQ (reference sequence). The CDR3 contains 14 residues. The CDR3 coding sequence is TGTGCCAGCAGCTTAGGCGGACAGGGAAATGAGCAGTTCTTC. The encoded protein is CASSLGGQGNEQFF.

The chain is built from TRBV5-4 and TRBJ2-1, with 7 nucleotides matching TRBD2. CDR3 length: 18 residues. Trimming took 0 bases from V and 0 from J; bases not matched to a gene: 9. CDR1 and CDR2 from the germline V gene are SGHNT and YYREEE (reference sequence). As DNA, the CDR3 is TGTGCCAGCAGCTTGGGCTCTAAGCGGGGTAGCTCCTACAATGAGCAGTTCTTC. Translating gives CASSLGSKRGSSYNEQFF.

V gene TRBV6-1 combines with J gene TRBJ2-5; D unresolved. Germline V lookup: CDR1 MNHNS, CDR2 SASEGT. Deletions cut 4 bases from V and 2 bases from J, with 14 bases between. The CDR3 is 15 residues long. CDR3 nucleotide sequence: TGTGCCAGCAGTGTTGCCCTCCTACCTCAAGAGACCCAGTACTTC. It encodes CASSVALLPQETQYF.

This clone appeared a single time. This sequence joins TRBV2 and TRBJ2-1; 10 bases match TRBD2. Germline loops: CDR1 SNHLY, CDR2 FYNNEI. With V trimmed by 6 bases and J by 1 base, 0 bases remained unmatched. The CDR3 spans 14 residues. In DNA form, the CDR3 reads TGTGCCAGCAGGACTAGCGGGTCCTACAATGAGCAGTTCTTC. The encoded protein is CASRTSGSYNEQFF.

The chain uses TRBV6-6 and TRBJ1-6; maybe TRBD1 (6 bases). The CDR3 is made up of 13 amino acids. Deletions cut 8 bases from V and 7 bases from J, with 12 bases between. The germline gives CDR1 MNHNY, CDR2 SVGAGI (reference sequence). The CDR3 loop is CASSKGENSPLHF. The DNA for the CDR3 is TGTGCCAGCTCCAAGGGGGAAAATTCACCCCTCCACTTT.

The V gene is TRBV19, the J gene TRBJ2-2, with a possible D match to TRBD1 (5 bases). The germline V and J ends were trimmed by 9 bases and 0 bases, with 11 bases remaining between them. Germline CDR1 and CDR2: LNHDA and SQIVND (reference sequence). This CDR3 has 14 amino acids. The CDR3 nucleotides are TGTGCCAGCGAAGGACAAGCGAACACCGGGGAGCTGTTTTTT. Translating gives CASEGQANTGELFF.

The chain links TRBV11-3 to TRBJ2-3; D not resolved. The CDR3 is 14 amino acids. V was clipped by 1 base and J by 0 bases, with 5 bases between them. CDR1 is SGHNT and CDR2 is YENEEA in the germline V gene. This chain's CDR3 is CASSLGGSTDTQYF. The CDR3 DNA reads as TGTGCCAGCAGCTTAGGAGGCAGCACAGATACGCAGTATTTT. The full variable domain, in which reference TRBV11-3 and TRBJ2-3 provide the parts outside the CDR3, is EAGVVQSPRYKIIEKKQPVAFWCNPISGHNTLYWYLQNLGQGPELLIRYENEEAVDDSQLPKDRFSAERLKGVDSTLKIQPAELGDSAVYLCASSLGGSTDTQYFGPGTRLTVL.

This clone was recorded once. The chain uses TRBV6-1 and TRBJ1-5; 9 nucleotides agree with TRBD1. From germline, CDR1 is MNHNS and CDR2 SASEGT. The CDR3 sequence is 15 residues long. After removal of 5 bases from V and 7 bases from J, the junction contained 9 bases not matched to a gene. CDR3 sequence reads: CASSSDTGGGQPQHF. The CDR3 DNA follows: TGTGCCAGCAGTTCTGATACAGGGGGCGGACAGCCCCAGCATTTT.

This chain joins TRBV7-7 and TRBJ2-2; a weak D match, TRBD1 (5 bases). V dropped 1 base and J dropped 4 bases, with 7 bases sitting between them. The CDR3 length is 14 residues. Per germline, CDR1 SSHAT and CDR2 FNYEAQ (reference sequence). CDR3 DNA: TGTGCCAGCAGCTTAGAAGGGGTCACCGGGGAGCTGTTTTTT. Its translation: CASSLEGVTGELFF.

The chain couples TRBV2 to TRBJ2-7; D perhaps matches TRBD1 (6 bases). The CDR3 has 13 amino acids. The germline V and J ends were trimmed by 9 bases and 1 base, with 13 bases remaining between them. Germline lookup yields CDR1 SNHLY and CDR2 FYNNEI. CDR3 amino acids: CASHREGSYEQYF. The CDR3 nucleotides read TGTGCCAGTCACAGGGAAGGGTCCTACGAGCAGTACTTC.

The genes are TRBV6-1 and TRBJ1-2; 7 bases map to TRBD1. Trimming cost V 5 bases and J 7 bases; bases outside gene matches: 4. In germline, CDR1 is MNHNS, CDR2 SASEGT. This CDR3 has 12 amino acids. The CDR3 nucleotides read TGTGCCAGCAGTTTGACAGGGAGTGGCTACACCTTC. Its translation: CASSLTGSGYTF.

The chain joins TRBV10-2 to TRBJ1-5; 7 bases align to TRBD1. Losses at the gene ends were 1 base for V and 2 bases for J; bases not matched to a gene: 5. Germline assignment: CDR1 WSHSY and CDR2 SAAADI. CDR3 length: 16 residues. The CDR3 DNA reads TGCGCCAGCAGTGAGTACGACAGGGCTGGCAATCAGCCCCAGCATTTT. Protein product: CASSEYDRAGNQPQHF.

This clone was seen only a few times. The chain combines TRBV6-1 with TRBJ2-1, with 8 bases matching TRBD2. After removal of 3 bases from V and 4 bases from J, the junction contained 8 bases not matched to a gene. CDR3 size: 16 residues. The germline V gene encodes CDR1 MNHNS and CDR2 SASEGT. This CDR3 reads CASSDGGSGNYNEQFF. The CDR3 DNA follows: TGTGCCAGCAGTGACGGCGGTAGCGGGAATTACAATGAGCAGTTCTTC.

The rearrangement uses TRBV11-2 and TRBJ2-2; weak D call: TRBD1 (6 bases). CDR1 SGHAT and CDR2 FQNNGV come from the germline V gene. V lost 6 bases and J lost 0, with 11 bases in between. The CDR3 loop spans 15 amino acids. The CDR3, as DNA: TGTGCCAGCAGTATACAGGGTTCGAACACCGGGGAGCTGTTTTTT. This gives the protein CASSIQGSNTGELFF.

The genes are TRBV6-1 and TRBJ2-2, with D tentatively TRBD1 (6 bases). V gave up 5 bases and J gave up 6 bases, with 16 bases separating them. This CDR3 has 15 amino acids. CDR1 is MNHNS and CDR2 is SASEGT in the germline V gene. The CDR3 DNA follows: TGTGCCAGCAGTAGACTTCAGGGGTATCCCGGGGAGCTGTTTTTT. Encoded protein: CASSRLQGYPGELFF.

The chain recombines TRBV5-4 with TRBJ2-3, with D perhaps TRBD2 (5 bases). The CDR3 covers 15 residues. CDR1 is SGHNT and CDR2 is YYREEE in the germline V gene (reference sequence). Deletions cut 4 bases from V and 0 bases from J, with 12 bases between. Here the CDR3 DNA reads TGTGCCAGCAGCCGGACGGAGGATAGCACAGATACGCAGTATTTT. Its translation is CASSRTEDSTDTQYF.